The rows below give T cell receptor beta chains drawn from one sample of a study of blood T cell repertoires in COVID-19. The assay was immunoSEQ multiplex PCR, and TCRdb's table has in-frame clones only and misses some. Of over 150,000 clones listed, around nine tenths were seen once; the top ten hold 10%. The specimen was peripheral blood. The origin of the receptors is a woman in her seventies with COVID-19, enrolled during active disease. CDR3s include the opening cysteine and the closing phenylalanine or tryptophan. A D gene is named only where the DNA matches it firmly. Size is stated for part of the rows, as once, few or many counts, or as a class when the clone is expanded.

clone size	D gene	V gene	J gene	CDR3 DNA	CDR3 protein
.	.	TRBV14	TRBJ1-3	TGTGCCAGCAGCCACAACCAGGGTAGTTTGTCTGGAAACACCATATATTTT	CASSHNQGSLSGNTIYF
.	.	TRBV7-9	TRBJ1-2	TGTGCCAGCAGCTTGGGGGGACTGTCCTATGGCTACACCTTC	CASSLGGLSYGYTF
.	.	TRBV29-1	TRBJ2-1	TGCAGCGTTGTTCCAGGGCCTACTTACAATGAGCAGTTCTTC	CSVVPGPTYNEQFF
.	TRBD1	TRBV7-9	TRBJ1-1	TGTGCCAGCACCCCGACAGGGTCCAACACTGAAGCTTTCTTT	CASTPTGSNTEAFF
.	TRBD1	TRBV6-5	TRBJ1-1	TGTGCCAGCAGCTCCTCAACAGGGGGGAACACTGAAGCTTTCTTT	CASSSSTGGNTEAFF
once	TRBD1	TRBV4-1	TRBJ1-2	TGCGCCAGCAGCCAAGAGGGGACAGGGGCGCGCGTGAATGGCTACACCTTC	CASSQEGTGARVNGYTF
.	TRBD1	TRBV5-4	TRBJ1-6	TGTGCCAGCAGCTTGGCTGCACAGGGGGCAGAATCACCCCTCCACTTT	CASSLAAQGAESPLHF
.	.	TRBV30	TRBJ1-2	TGTGCCTGGAGTGTAGGGTACGCAGGTCAGGGGTATGGCTACACCTTC	CAWSVGYAGQGYGYTF
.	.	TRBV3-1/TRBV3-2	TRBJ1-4	TGTGCCAGCAGCCAAAACCGACAGGAAAATGAAAAACTGTTTTTT	CASSQNRQENEKLFF
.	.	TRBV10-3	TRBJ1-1	TGTGCCATCAGCCAGGGAACTAACACTGAAGCTTTCTTT	CAISQGTNTEAFF
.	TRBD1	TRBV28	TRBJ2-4	TGTGCCAGCACCGGGACAGGAGCGGGCAAAAACATTCAGTACTTC	CASTGTGAGKNIQYF
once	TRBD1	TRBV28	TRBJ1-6	TGTGCCAGCTCCTTTACAGGGGACAGGGGTACACCCCTCCACTTT	CASSFTGDRGTPLHF
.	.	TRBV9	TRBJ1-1	TGTGCCAGCAGCGTATTCTCAGGGAACACTGAAGCTTTCTTT	CASSVFSGNTEAFF
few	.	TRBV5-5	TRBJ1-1	TGTGCCAGCAGATTTACAGGTATGAACACTGAAGCTTTCTTT	CASRFTGMNTEAFF
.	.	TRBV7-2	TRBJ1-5	TGTGCCAGCACCCACCACAGGGATCAGCCCCAGCATTTT	CASTHHRDQPQHF
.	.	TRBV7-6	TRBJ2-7	TGTGCCAGCAGCCCAACTCGACAGGCGGGTGGCGAGCAGTACTTC	CASSPTRQAGGEQYF
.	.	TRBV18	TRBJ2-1	TGTGCCAGCTCACCTACCGGGAGTGGGCAGGAGAATGGAAAGCAGTTCTTC	CASSPTGSGQENGKQFF
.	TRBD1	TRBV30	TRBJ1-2	TGTGCCTGGAGTCCCGACAGGGGGTATGGCTACACCTTC	CAWSPDRGYGYTF
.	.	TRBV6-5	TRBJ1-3	TGTGCCAGCAGTCACGGGACAAACCCTGGAAACACCATATATTTT	CASSHGTNPGNTIYF
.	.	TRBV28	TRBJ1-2	TGTGCCAGCGCCCCGACAGACATCTATGGCTACACCTTC	CASAPTDIYGYTF
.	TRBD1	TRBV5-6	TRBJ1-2	TGTGCCAGCAGCCCCCGACAGGGGGCGAACCTTCACTATGGCTACACCTTC	CASSPRQGANLHYGYTF
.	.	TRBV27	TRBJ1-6	TGTGCCAGCAGCCCCGTCTTACGGCCGGCAGGATCGAGCTCCTATAATTCACCCCTCCACTTT	CASSPVLRPAGSSSYNSPLHF
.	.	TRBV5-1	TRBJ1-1	TGCGCCAGCAGCTTGGCCGGGAGGACTGAAGCTTTCTTT	CASSLAGRTEAFF
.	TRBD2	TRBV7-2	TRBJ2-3	TGTGCCAGCAGCTACCGAGCGGGGGGGCTCCCAGATACGCAGTATTTT	CASSYRAGGLPDTQYF
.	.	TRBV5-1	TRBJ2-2	TGCGCCAGCAGCAACCGGACAGCCTACACCGGGGAGCTGTTTTTT	CASSNRTAYTGELFF
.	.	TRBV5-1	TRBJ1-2	TGCGCCAGCAGCGCTACAGGGCTGCTTGTCTATGGCTACACCTTC	CASSATGLLVYGYTF
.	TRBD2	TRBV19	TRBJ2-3	TGTGCCAGTAGTATAGGAGGGACTAACCGTGATACGCAGTATTTT	CASSIGGTNRDTQYF
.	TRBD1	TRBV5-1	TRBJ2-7	TGCGCCAGCAGCTTGACAGGGGCAGTCGAGCAGTACTTC	CASSLTGAVEQYF
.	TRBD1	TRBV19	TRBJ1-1	TGTGCCAGTAGTATCGGTTGGGCGCCAGGGGGCTATGGGAAGACTGAAGCTTTCTTT	CASSIGWAPGGYGKTEAFF
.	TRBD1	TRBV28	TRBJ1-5	TGTGCCGGACAGGGTAGCAATCAGCCCCAGCATTTT	CAGQGSNQPQHF
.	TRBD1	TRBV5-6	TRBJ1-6	TGTGCCAGCAGCCTACGGACAGGGGTTAGTAATTCACCCCTCCACTTT	CASSLRTGVSNSPLHF
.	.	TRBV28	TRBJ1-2	TGTGCCAGCAGTCCCCCCATCTATGGCTACACCTTC	CASSPPIYGYTF
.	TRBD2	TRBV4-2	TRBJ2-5	TGTGCCAGCAGCCAAGGGTCTCGGGGGGGGCGGGCAGAGACCCAGTACTTC	CASSQGSRGGRAETQYF
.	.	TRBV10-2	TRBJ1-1	TGCGCCAGCAGAGCCTCAGGAATGGGCACTGAAGCTTTCTTT	CASRASGMGTEAFF
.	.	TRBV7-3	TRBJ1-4	TGTGCCAGCAGCCAACTCCACGCAACTAATGAAAAACTGTTTTTT	CASSQLHATNEKLFF
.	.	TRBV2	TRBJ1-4	TGTGCCAGCAGTGGAACGGAGGTCAGCGAAAAACTGTTTTTT	CASSGTEVSEKLFF
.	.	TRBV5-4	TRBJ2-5	TGTGCCAGCAGCTTTAGCGAGCAAGAGACCCAGTACTTC	CASSFSEQETQYF
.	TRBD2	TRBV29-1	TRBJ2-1	TGCAGCGGTATGGGGACTAGCGTATCCTACAATGAGCAGTTCTTC	CSGMGTSVSYNEQFF
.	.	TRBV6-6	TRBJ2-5	TGTGCCAGCAGTCTACAGGGTAAAGGCGAGACCCAGTACTTC	CASSLQGKGETQYF
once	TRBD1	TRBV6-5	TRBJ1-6	TGTGCCAGCAGTTACGAAACAGGGGTGCGCCTCCACTTT	CASSYETGVRLHF
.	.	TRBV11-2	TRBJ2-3	TGTGCCAGCAGCCGTCGGACTCGTGGGCCAGATACGCAGTATTTT	CASSRRTRGPDTQYF
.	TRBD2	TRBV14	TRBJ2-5	TGTGCCAGCAGGGCTAGCGGGGGAGAGACCCAGTACTTC	CASRASGGETQYF
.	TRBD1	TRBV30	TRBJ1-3	TGTGCCTGGAGTCCAATAGGACAGGGAGACTCTGGAAACACCATATATTTT	CAWSPIGQGDSGNTIYF
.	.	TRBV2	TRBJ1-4	TGTGCCAGCAGCCAGGGGTCGCTTAGAGCAACTAATGAAAAACTGTTTTTT	CASSQGSLRATNEKLFF
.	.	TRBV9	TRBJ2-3	TGTGCCAGCAGCGTTTTCGGAGGCCGCTCAGATACGCAGTATTTT	CASSVFGGRSDTQYF
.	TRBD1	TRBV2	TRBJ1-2	TGTGCCAGCATCTTGGGACAGGGGAATGGCTACACCTTC	CASILGQGNGYTF
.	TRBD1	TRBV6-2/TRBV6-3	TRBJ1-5	TGTGCCAGCAGTCCGACAGGGAAAGGAATTCTTTATAGCAATCAGCCCCAGCATTTT	CASSPTGKGILYSNQPQHF
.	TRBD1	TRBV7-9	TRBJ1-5	TGTGCCAGCAGCTTCGGAACAGGGGGCGTATTGGGTCAGCCCCAGCATTTT	CASSFGTGGVLGQPQHF
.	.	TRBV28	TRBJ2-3	TGTGCCAGTTCCCCCGGACTTGGCACAGATACGCAGTATTTT	CASSPGLGTDTQYF
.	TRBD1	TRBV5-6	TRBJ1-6	TGTGCCAGCAGCGGAGACAGGGTTGATTCACCCCTCCACTTT	CASSGDRVDSPLHF
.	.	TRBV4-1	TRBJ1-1	TGCGCCAGCAGCCAAACTCAGGGAAGTAACACTGAAGCTTTCTTT	CASSQTQGSNTEAFF
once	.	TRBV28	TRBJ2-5	TGTGCCAGCAGTTTCGGTACGGGGACCCAGTACTTC	CASSFGTGTQYF
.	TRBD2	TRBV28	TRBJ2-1	TGTGCCAGCAGTTTAACGCGGGGGATTATCGGAAATGAGCAGTTCTTC	CASSLTRGIIGNEQFF
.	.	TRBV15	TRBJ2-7	TGTGCCACCAGCAGAGAAAGGGGTGGCTACGAGCAGTACTTC	CATSRERGGYEQYF